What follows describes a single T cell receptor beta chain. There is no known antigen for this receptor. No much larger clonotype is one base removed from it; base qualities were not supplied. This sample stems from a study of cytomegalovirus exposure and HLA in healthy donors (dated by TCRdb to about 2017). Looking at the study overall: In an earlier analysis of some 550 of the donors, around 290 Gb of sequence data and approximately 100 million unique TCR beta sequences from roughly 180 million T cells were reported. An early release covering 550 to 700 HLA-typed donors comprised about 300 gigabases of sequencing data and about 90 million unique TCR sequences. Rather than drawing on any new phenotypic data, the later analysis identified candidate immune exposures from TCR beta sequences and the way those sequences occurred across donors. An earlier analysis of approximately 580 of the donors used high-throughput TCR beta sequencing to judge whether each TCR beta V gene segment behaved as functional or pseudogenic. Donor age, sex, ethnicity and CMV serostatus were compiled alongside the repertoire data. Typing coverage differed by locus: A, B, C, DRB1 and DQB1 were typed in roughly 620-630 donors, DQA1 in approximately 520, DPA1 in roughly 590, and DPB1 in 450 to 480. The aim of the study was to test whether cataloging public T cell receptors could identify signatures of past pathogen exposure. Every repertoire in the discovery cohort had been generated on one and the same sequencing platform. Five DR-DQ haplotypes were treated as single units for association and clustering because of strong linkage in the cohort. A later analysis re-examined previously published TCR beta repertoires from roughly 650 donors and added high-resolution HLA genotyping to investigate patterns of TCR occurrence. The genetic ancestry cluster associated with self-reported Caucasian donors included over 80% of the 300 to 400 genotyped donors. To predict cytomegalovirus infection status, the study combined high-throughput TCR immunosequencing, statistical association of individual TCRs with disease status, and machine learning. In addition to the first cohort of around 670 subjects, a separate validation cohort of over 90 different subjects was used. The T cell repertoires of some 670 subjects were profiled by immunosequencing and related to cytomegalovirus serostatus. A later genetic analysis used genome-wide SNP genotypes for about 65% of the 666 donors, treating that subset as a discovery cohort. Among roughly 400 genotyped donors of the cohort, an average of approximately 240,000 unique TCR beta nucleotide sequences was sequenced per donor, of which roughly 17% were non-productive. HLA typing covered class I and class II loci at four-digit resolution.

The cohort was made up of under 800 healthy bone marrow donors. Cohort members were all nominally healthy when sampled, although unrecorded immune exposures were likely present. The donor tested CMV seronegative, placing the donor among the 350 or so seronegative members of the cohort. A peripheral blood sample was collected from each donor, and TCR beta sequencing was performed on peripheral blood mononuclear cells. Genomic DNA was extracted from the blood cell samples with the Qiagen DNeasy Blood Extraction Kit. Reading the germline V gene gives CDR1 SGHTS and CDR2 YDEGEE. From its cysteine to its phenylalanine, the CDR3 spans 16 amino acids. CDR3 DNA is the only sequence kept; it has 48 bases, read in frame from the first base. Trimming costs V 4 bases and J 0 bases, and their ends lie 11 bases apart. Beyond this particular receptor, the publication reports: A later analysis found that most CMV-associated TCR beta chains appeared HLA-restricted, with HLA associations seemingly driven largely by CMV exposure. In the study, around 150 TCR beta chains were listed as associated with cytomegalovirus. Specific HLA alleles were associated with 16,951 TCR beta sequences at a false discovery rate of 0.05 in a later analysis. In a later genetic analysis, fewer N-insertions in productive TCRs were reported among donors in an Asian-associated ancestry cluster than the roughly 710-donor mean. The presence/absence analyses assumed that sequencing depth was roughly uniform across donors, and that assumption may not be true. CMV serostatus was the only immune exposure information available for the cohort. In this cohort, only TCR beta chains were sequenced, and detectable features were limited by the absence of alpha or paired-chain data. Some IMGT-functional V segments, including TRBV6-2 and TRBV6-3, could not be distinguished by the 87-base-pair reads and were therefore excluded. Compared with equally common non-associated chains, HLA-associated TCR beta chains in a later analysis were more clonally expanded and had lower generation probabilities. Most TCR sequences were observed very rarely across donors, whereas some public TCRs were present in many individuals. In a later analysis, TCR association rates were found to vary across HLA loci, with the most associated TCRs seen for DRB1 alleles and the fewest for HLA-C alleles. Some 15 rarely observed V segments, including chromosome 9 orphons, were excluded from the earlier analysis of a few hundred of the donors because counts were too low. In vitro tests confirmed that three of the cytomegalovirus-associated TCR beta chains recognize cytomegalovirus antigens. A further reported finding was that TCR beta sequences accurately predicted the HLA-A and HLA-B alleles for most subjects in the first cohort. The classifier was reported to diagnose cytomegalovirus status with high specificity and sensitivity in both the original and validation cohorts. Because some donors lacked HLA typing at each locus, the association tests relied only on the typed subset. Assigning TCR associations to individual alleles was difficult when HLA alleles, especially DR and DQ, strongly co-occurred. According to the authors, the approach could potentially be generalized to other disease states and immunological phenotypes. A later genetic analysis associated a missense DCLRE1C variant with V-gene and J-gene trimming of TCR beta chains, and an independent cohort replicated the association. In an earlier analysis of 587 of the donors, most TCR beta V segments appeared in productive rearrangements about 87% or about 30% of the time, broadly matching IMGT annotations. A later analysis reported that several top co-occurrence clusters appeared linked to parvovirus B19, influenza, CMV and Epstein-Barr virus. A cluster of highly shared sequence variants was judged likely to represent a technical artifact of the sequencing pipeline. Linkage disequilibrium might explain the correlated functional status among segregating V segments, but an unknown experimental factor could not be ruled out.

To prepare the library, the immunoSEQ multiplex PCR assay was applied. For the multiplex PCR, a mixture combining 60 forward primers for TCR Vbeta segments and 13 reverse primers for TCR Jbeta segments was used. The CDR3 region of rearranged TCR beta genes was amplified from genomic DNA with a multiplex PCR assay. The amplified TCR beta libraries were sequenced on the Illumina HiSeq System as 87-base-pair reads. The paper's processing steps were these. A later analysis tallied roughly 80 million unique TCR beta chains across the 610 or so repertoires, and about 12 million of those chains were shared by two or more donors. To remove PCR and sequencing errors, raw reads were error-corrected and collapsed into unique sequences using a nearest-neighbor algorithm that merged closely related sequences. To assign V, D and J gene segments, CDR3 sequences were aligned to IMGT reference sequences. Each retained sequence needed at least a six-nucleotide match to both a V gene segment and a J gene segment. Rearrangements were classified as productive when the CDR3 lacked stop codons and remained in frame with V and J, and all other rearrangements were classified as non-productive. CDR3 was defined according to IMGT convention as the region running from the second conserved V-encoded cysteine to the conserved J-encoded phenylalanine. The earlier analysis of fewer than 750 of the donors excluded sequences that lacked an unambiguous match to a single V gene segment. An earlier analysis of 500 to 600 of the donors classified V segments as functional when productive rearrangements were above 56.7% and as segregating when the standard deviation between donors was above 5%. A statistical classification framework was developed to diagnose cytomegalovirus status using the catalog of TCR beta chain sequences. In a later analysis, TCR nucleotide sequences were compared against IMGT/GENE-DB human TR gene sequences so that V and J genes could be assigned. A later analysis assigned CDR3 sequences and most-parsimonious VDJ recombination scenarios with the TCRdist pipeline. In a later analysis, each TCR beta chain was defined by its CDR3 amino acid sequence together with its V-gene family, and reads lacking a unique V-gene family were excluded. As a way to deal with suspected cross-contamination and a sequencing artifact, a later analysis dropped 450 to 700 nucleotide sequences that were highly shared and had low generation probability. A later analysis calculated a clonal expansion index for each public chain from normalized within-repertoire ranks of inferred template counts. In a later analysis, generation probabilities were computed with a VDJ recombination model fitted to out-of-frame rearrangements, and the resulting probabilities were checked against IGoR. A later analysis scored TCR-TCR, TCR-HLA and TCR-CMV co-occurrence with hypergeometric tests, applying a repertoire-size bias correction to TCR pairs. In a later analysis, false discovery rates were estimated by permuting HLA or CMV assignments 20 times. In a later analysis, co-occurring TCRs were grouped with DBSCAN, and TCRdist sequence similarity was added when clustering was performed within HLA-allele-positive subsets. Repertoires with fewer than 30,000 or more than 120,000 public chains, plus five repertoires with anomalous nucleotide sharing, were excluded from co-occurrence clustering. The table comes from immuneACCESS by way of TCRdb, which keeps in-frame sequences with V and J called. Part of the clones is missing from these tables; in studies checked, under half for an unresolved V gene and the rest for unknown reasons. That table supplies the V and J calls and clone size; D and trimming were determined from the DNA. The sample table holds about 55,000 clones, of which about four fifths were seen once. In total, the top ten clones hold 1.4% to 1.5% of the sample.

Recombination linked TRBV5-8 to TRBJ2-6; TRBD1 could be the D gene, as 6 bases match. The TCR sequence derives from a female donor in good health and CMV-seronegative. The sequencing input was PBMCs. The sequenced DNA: TGTGCCAGCAGCCCAGGACAGTTCTCTGGGGCCAACGTCCTGACTTTC. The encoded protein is CASSPGQFSGANVLTF. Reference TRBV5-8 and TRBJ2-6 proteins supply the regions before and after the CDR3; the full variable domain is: EAGVTQSPTHLIKTRGQQATLRCSPISGHTSVYWYQQALGLGLQFLLWYDEGEERNRGNFPPRFSGRQFPNYSSELNVNALELEDSALYLCASSPGQFSGANVLTFGAGSRLTVL.